Each of the 21 T cell receptor beta chains below was sequenced from the same sample in a study of cytomegalovirus exposure and HLA in healthy donors. PCR primers comprised 60 Vbeta and 13 Jbeta primers. Repertoires were generated with immunoSEQ multiplex PCR, while TCRdb's copy carries only in-frame clones and drops some. The table lists 100,000 to 150,000 clones, about two thirds of them singletons. What was sequenced was PBMCs. These receptors were taken from a man aged 25-45 years in good health and CMV-seronegative.

This clone was found a few times. CDR3 nucleotides: TGTGCCAGCAGCTTAGACGTCAGGGGTGGCTACACCTTC. Translating it yields CASSLDVRGGYTF. This sequence joins TRBV11-2 and TRBJ1-2; D is perhaps TRBD1 (6 bases). Per germline, CDR1 SGHAT and CDR2 FQNNGV. The CDR3 runs 13 residues. Trimming stripped 0 bases from V and 7 bases from J, with 9 bases between.

This clone has just a few counts. This chain joins TRBV5-4 and TRBJ2-3; D possibly corresponds to TRBD2 (7 bases). The V end lost 1 base, the J end lost 0 bases, and 15 bases lay between the germline ends. The CDR3 contains 17 residues. Germline values: CDR1 SGHNT, CDR2 YYREEE (reference sequence). The CDR3 region has the DNA TGTGCCAGCAGCTTGAAGAGGGGGGGCCTTAGCACAGATACGCAGTATTTT. Translating it yields CASSLKRGGLSTDTQYF.

The chain employs TRBV6-1 and TRBJ1-1, with 9 bases lining up with TRBD1. V shed 5 bases and J 1 base; nucleotides not matched to a gene: 2. This CDR3 region has 14 residues. CDR1 is MNHNS and CDR2 is SASEGT in the germline V gene. CDR3 residues: CASSTTGGNTEAFF. CDR3 sequence (DNA): TGTGCCAGCAGTACGACAGGGGGGAACACTGAAGCTTTCTTT.

In this sample, this clone turned up a few times. V usage is TRBV6-6 and J usage is TRBJ2-7, with 9 bases lining up with TRBD1. The CDR3 loop spans 14 amino acids. CDR1 is MNHNY, CDR2 SVGAGI, per germline (reference sequence). Trimming at V came to 4 bases and at J to 3 bases, leaving 4 bases not matched to a gene. CDR3 loop: CASSWRTGVYEQYF. DNA for the CDR3: TGTGCCAGCAGTTGGAGGACAGGGGTCTACGAGCAGTACTTC.

The V and J genes are TRBV30 and TRBJ1-6; 8 bases are shared with TRBD1. CDR3 length: 13 amino acids. V trimming: 5 bases; J trimming: 7 bases; junction bases outside the gene matches: 4. Looked up from germline, CDR1 is GTSNPN and CDR2 is SVGIG (reference sequence). The CDR3 nucleotides read TGTGCCTGGGAGAGACAGGGGAATTCACCCCTCCACTTT. Amino acids: CAWERQGNSPLHF.

V is TRBV29-1 and J is TRBJ2-5, with 10 bases fitting TRBD1. The J call may be faulty, since TRBJ2-7 better matches the DNA end. Per germline, CDR1 SQVTM and CDR2 ANQGSEA. The CDR3 is 16 residues long. The CDR3 loop reads CSVEGGPGQGNYEQYF. CDR3 nucleotides: TGCAGCGTTGAAGGAGGACCGGGACAGGGGAACTACGAGCAGTACTTC.

V usage is TRBV5-1 and J usage is TRBJ1-1, with 9 bases identical to TRBD1. Germline CDR1 is SGHRS and CDR2 is YFSETQ. CDR3 length: 15 residues. Trimming removed 0 bases from V and 3 bases from J; junction bases left unmatched: 3. Written as DNA, the CDR3 is TGCGCCAGCAGCTTGGACAGGGGGCTCCACACTGAAGCTTTCTTT. The encoded protein is CASSLDRGLHTEAFF.

The chain uses TRBV28 and TRBJ2-1; a possible D gene is TRBD1 (5 bases). From germline, CDR1 is MDHEN and CDR2 SYDVKM. The CDR3 has 17 amino acids. The V gene lost 6 bases and the J gene lost 4 bases, with 22 bases spanning the gap. The DNA for the CDR3 is TGTGCCAGCAGCTCCGGCCAGGGTAGGGGATCGTACAATGAGCAGTTCTTC. Protein sequence: CASSSGQGRGSYNEQFF.

The chain couples TRBV10-2 to TRBJ1-6; 8 bases are a match to TRBD1. J gave up 2 bases and V 6 bases, and 12 bases lay outside the gene matches. Germline lookup yields CDR1 WSHSY and CDR2 SAAADI. CDR3 size: 18 residues. CDR3 nucleotides: TGCGCCAGCAGCCTCTCTGGACAGGGTAGGGCCTATAATTCACCCCTCCACTTT. Protein product: CASSLSGQGRAYNSPLHF.

With respect to this clone: The missing conserved phenylalanine or tryptophan at the end of this CDR3 makes a read error likely. The chain has TRBV10-1 and TRBJ2-4; a weak D match, TRBD1 (6 bases). Germline V gene lookup returns CDR1 WNHNN and CDR2 SYGVQD (reference sequence). Between the trimmed V and J ends, which lost 2 bases and 8 bases, there was a span of 10 bases. The CDR3 length is 13 residues. This chain's CDR3 is CASSEKGVHIQYL. In DNA form, the CDR3 reads TGCGCCAGCAGTGAGAAGGGGGTTCACATTCAGTACCTC.

This chain uses TRBV15 with TRBJ2-2, with D maybe TRBD2 (5 bases). This CDR3 has 14 amino acids. The germline V gene encodes CDR1 LNHNV and CDR2 YYDKDF (reference sequence). V lost 4 bases to trimming and J lost 3 bases, with 9 bases between them. CDR3 region: CATSIRGDTGELFF. The CDR3 DNA is TGTGCCACCAGCATACGGGGTGACACCGGGGAGCTGTTTTTT.

The DNA of the CDR3 is TGTGCCAGCAGCAGTTGGGACAGGGATAATTCACCCCTCCACTTT. It is translated as CASSSWDRDNSPLHF. This chain links TRBV5-6 with TRBJ1-6; 9 bases map to TRBD1. CDR3 size: 15 residues. Germline assignment: CDR1 SGHDT and CDR2 YYEEEE. Trimming cost V 4 bases and J 5 bases; bases outside gene matches: 4. The full variable domain, completed using reference TRBV5-6 and TRBJ1-6, is DAGVTQSPTHLIKTRGQQVTLRCSPKSGHDTVSWYQQALGQGPQFIFQYYEEEERQRGNFPDRFSGHQFPNYSSELNVNALLLGDSALYLCASSSWDRDNSPLHFGNGTRLTVT.

The chain is built from TRBV18 and TRBJ1-5, with D possibly TRBD1 on 6 matching bases. Germline lookup yields CDR1 KGHSH and CDR2 LQKENI. The CDR3 is made up of 14 amino acids. Trimming left V 5 bases short and J 9 bases short, with 17 bases between. The CDR3 region is CASSTQGSLGPQHF. CDR3 nucleotide sequence: TGTGCCAGCTCAACCCAGGGGTCCCTGGGGCCCCAGCATTTT.

V gene TRBV28 combines with J gene TRBJ1-4; the D is unclear. The germline CDR1 and CDR2 sequences are MDHEN and SYDVKM. This CDR3 spans 16 amino acids. V dropped 1 base and J dropped 4 bases, with 13 bases sitting between them. The CDR3 DNA sequence: TGTGCCAGCAGTTTATTGGGCGTAAGCAATAATGAAAAACTGTTTTTT. Protein product: CASSLLGVSNNEKLFF.

A single count supports this clone. The rearrangement joins TRBV6-5 to TRBJ2-7; D possibly corresponds to TRBD1 (6 bases). In germline, CDR1 is MNHEY, CDR2 SVGAGI. The CDR3 covers 14 residues. Trimming pared 2 bases from V and 2 bases from J, leaving 10 bases between. CDR3 in amino acids: CASSYGTKTYEQYF. DNA of the CDR3: TGTGCCAGCAGTTACGGGACAAAAACCTACGAGCAGTACTTC.

This chain uses TRBV11-2 with TRBJ2-7; the D gene is possibly TRBD2 (7 bases). The V gene lost 1 base and the J gene lost 2 bases, with 12 bases spanning the gap. Germline lookup yields CDR1 SGHAT and CDR2 FQNNGV. This CDR3 is 15 amino acids long. CDR3: CASSLATGGPYEQYF. In DNA form, the CDR3 reads TGTGCCAGCAGCTTAGCTACGGGGGGCCCCTACGAGCAGTACTTC.

The chain is built from TRBV7-9 and TRBJ2-3, with D unclear. V was shortened by 5 bases and J by 4 bases, with 10 bases between the two germline ends. CDR1 is SEHNR and CDR2 is FQNEAQ in the germline V gene (reference sequence). This CDR3 is 13 amino acids long. The DNA of the CDR3 is TGTGCCAGCAGCCCTAAGAGCGCAGATACGCAGTATTTT. Translated, it gives CASSPKSADTQYF. The full variable domain, in which reference TRBV7-9 and TRBJ2-3 provide the parts outside the CDR3, is DTGVSQNPRHKITKRGQNVTFRCDPISEHNRLYWYRQTLGQGPEFLTYFQNEAQLEKSRLLSDRFSAERPKGSFSTLEIQRTEQGDSAMYLCASSPKSADTQYFGPGTRLTVL.

The V and J genes are TRBV5-1 and TRBJ1-6; TRBD1 matches at 11 bases. This CDR3 comprises 14 residues. From germline, CDR1 is SGHRS and CDR2 YFSETQ. V lost 3 bases, J lost 8 bases, and 1 base stayed unmatched. CDR3 DNA: TGCGCCAGCAGCTCGGGACAGGGGGATTCACCCCTCCACTTT. It is translated as CASSSGQGDSPLHF.

The chain combines TRBV5-6 with TRBJ2-7; TRBD1 might be the D (6 bases). CDR1 is SGHDT and CDR2 is YYEEEE in the germline V gene. This CDR3 comprises 13 residues. The V gene lost 4 bases and the J gene lost 7 bases, with 15 bases spanning the gap. The CDR3 nucleotides are TGTGCCAGCAGCCCTCTCGAAGGGGGTGAGCAGTACTTC. This gives the protein CASSPLEGGEQYF.

As for this clone: A junction end diverges from the germline sequence, so it may reflect a read error. J is TRBJ1-4 and V is TRBV7-9; maybe TRBD1 (6 bases). Germline loops: CDR1 SEHNR, CDR2 FQNEAQ (reference sequence). CDR3 length: 16 residues. The CDR3 sequence is CSSSHGAGDDNEKLFF. The CDR3 bases are TGTTCCAGCAGCCATGGCGCAGGGGATGACAATGAAAAACTGTTTTTT.

The chain recombines TRBV7-9 with TRBJ2-7; D is undetermined. The CDR3 spans 17 residues. Germline lookup yields CDR1 SEHNR and CDR2 FQNEAQ (reference sequence). V dropped 3 bases and J dropped 7 bases, with 25 bases sitting between them. DNA for the CDR3: TGTGCCAGCAGCTTCAACCCCCGAACATTAAAATCTGAAGAGCAGTACTTC. The encoded protein is CASSFNPRTLKSEEQYF.